This T cell receptor (beta chain) derives from a study of blood T cells in healthy people across ages. A second 7 to 11 cycle PCR used barcoded and J-beta primers. TCRdb re-called the 5' RACE reads through MiXCR, storing one row per CDR3 protein. The sample carries under 1 million distinct CDR3 sequences, under 45% recorded once. CDR3 length equals 16 residues. Germline trimming cut 4 bases from V and 11 bases from J; bases unmatched to any gene: 18. Germline loops: CDR1 DFQATT, CDR2 SNEGSKA (reference sequence). Specimen: blood. The sequence was obtained from a man aged 60 to 69 in good health. The chain links TRBV20-1 to TRBJ2-5; 11 bases line up with TRBD2. CDR3 nucleotide sequence: TGCAGTGCTATTAATAGCGGGGGGGGCAGGTACAATGAGCAGTACTTC. Encoded protein: CSAINSGGGRYNEQYF.